The 13 T cell receptor beta chains reported below all come from one sample, sequenced in a study of vaccination and CD4 T cells after COVID-19. Cultured CD4+ T cells had their DNA profiled by the Oncomine TCR Beta short-read assay. TCRdb redid the calling of the PCR reads with MiXCR, one entry per CDR3 protein. This repertoire shows tens of thousands of distinct CDR3 sequences, 70% found once; its top ten account for about 9%. Their antigens remain unidentified. Treatment noted: approximately 11-day PBMC culture with coronavirus spike peptide pools or control peptides (ViraFEST assay). The sequenced material came from CD4+ T cells from blood, cultured in vitro. The source of these receptors is a human donor who had recovered from COVID-19.

This clonotype turned up a few times. The chain is built from TRBV20-1 and TRBJ2-5; perhaps TRBD1 as D (6 bases). Per germline, CDR1 DFQATT and CDR2 SNEGSKA (reference sequence). The CDR3 totals 13 residues. With 3 bases removed from V and 1 base from J, the gap between germline ends came to 9 bases. CDR3: CSASLGAQETQYF. In DNA form, the CDR3 reads TGCAGTGCTAGTTTGGGGGCCCAAGAGACCCAGTACTTC.

This rearrangement joins TRBV7-8 to TRBJ1-2; D remains ambiguous. V lost 5 bases and J 7 bases, leaving 5 bases between the germline ends. The CDR3 consists of 10 residues. The germline V gene encodes CDR1 SGHVS and CDR2 FQNEAQ. The CDR3 DNA reads TGTGCCAGCAGCCCGGGTGGCTACACCTTC. Residues: CASSPGGYTF.

This clonotype turned up a few times. The rearrangement joins TRBV20-1 to TRBJ2-7, with a tentative D call TRBD2 (6 bases). Trimming left V 6 bases short and J 0 bases short, with 18 bases between. Germline CDR1 and CDR2: DFQATT and SNEGSKA (reference sequence). CDR3 size: 15 residues. CDR3 bases: TGCAGTGCCCATCGTGGAGGGCCCACCTCCTACGAGCAGTACTTC. The encoded protein is CSAHRGGPTSYEQYF.

This rearrangement joins TRBV19 to TRBJ2-3, with D perhaps TRBD1 (6 bases). CDR1 and CDR2 (germline): LNHDA, SQIVND (reference sequence). This CDR3 has 14 amino acids. Trimming pared 2 bases from V and 4 bases from J, leaving 10 bases between. Written as DNA, the CDR3 is TGTGCCAGTAGTATATCAGGGGTGGCAGATACGCAGTATTTT. Its translation: CASSISGVADTQYF.

The V gene is TRBV7-6, the J gene TRBJ1-3, with 7 bases aligning to TRBD1. V dropped 2 bases and J dropped 0; count of bases not matched to a gene: 13. The germline CDR1 and CDR2 sequences are SGHVS and FNYEAQ. CDR3 length: 19 amino acids. This CDR3 is CASSLSGNRGFPSGNTIYF. In DNA form, the CDR3 reads TGTGCCAGCAGCTTATCCGGCAACAGGGGCTTCCCCTCTGGAAACACCATATATTTT.

This chain uses TRBV19 with TRBJ2-7; 12 nucleotides align to TRBD2. The CDR3 runs 17 residues. Germline assignment: CDR1 LNHDA and CDR2 SQIVND (reference sequence). The V and J ends lost 3 bases and 5 bases, in that order; junction bases with no gene match: 11. The CDR3 nucleotides read TGTGCCAGTAGTATTGAAGGGGCTAGCGGGAGGGGCCACGAGCAGTACTTC. As protein: CASSIEGASGRGHEQYF.

This clonotype was seen only a few times. This chain links TRBV20-1 with TRBJ1-1; perhaps TRBD1 as D (5 bases). Germline CDR1 DFQATT, CDR2 SNEGSKA (reference sequence). V lost 8 bases to trimming and J lost 4 bases, with 23 bases between them. The CDR3 contains 15 residues. The CDR3 sequence is CSPSPPGNGATEAFF. CDR3 nucleotide sequence: TGCAGTCCCTCCCCCCCAGGGAATGGAGCCACTGAAGCTTTCTTT.

The V gene is TRBV12-1, the J gene TRBJ1-1; the tabulated D call, TRBD1, remains unverified against the DNA. TRBV12-1 corresponds to a pseudogene. The CDR3 runs 13 residues. CDR3 amino acids: CASSLRGQVVAFF. The CDR3 coding sequence is TGTGCCAGCAGCTTGAGGGGGCAGGTCGTGGCTTTCTTT.

The chain couples TRBV6-5 to TRBJ1-5, with TRBD1 as a possible D gene (5 bases). V dropped 2 bases and J dropped 2 bases, with 10 bases sitting between them. Germline lookup yields CDR1 MNHEY and CDR2 SVGAGI. The CDR3 covers 15 residues. CDR3 region: CASSYRRGGNQPQHF. CDR3 nucleotide sequence: TGTGCCAGCAGTTACCGACGGGGGGGCAATCAGCCCCAGCATTTT.

This rearrangement joins TRBV6-1 to TRBJ1-1; TRBD1 might be the D (5 bases). V was shortened by 6 bases and J by 5 bases, with 25 bases between the two germline ends. The germline V gene encodes CDR1 MNHNS and CDR2 SASEGT. The length of the CDR3 is 17 residues. The CDR3, as DNA: TGTGCCAGCAGCGAAACGAGGAAGGGGTGGACAAGGACTGAAGCTTTCTTT. Encoded protein: CASSETRKGWTRTEAFF.

The V call is TRBV27, the J call TRBJ1-1; no clear D. CDR3 length: 14 residues. V was pared by 5 bases and J by 4 bases, with 14 bases between. Looked up from germline, CDR1 is MNHEY and CDR2 is SMNVEV (reference sequence). Here the CDR3 reads CASSRRSLGTEAFF. CDR3 sequence (DNA): TGTGCCAGCAGTCGACGGTCCCTCGGCACTGAAGCTTTCTTT.

This clonotype turned up a few times. CDR3 in DNA: TGTGCCAGCAGCTACGTACCTAGCGGGCTCTCTGGGGCCAACGTCCTGACTTTC. Protein sequence: CASSYVPSGLSGANVLTF. The rearrangement links TRBV7-9 to TRBJ2-6, with TRBD2 matching 8 bases. V shed 4 bases, J shed 0 bases, and the junction held 8 bases outside the gene matches. The germline CDR1 and CDR2 sequences are SEHNR and FQNEAQ (reference sequence). The CDR3 consists of 18 residues.

V usage is TRBV20-1 and J usage is TRBJ1-6; TRBD1 might be the D (5 bases). The V end lost 6 bases, the J end lost 9 bases, and 15 bases lay between the germline ends. The CDR3 has 13 amino acids. CDR1 is DFQATT and CDR2 is SNEGSKA in the germline V gene (reference sequence). This CDR3 is CSALGRVGSPLHF. As DNA, the CDR3 is TGCAGTGCCCTAGGCAGGGTGGGTTCACCCCTCCACTTT.